The 18 T cell receptor beta chains given below trace back to one sample, sequenced in a study of beta chain features in type 1 diabetes. Reverse transcribing all isolated RNA meant expressed TCRB transcripts were sequenced. The repertoire was sequenced with immunoSEQ multiplex PCR; TCRdb's copy has only in-frame clones and lacks some. Of 400,000 to 500,000 clones listed, about 15% are singletons. The sample comprised naive CD4+ T cells from blood. The source is a man aged 25 to 40 in good health.

This clone appeared a few times. The rearrangement uses TRBV30 and TRBJ1-5; the D is unclear. The CDR3 extends over 13 amino acids. Germline V lookup: CDR1 GTSNPN, CDR2 SVGIG (reference sequence). Trimming stripped 4 bases from V and 6 bases from J, with 13 bases between. CDR3 nucleotides: TGTGCCTGGAACACGTTTAGGTTTCAGCCCCAGCATTTT. Encoded protein: CAWNTFRFQPQHF.

The genes are TRBV5-1 and TRBJ2-3; 9 bases fit TRBD1. The V gene end was trimmed by 6 bases and the J gene end by 1 base; junction bases not matched to a gene: 3. The CDR3 has 14 amino acids. Germline V gene sequence: CDR1 SGHRS, CDR2 YFSETQ. CDR3 DNA: TGCGCCAGCAATAGGGACAGGGGCACAGATACGCAGTATTTT. It codes for CASNRDRGTDTQYF.

The chain uses TRBV29-1 and TRBJ2-2; the D is unclear. The V gene's germline CDR1 is SQVTM and CDR2 ANQGSEA. The CDR3 runs 11 residues. V lost 5 bases to trimming and J lost 2 bases, with 3 bases between them. The CDR3 reads CSVTNTGELFF. DNA for the CDR3: TGCAGCGTTACCAACACCGGGGAGCTGTTTTTT.

The chain carries TRBV5-6 and TRBJ2-5; TRBD1 is a possible D gene (6 bases). Germline V lookup: CDR1 SGHDT, CDR2 YYEEEE. V was pared by 0 bases and J by 1 base, with 16 bases between. The CDR3 extends over 17 amino acids. CDR3 sequence: CASSLVGREGGQETQYF. In DNA, the CDR3 is TGTGCCAGCAGCTTGGTGGGCAGGGAAGGGGGCCAAGAGACCCAGTACTTC.

The rearrangement links TRBV18 to TRBJ2-3; D is undetermined. Trimming pared 4 bases from V and 1 base from J, leaving 9 bases between. Germline V lookup: CDR1 KGHSH, CDR2 LQKENI. This CDR3 is 14 amino acids long. The CDR3 region is CASSLAIGTDTQYF. The CDR3, as DNA: TGTGCCAGCTCACTCGCGATAGGCACAGATACGCAGTATTTT. The whole variable domain, remainder taken from reference TRBV18 and TRBJ2-3, is NAGVMQNPRHLVRRRGQEARLRCSPMKGHSHVYWYRQLPEEGLKFMVYLQKENIIDESGMPKERFSAEFPKEGPSILRIQQVVRGDSAAYFCASSLAIGTDTQYFGPGTRLTVL.

In regard to this clone: The sample has other DNA sequences that encode this CDR3 too. The chain links TRBV7-2 to TRBJ2-3, with 11 positions matching TRBD2. V lost 5 bases to trimming and J lost 0 bases; unmatched junction nucleotides: 1. CDR3 size: 15 residues. The V gene's germline CDR1 is SGHTA and CDR2 FQGNSA. CDR3 in DNA: TGTGCCAGCAGCCCTAGCGGGAGGAGCACAGATACGCAGTATTTT. It specifies CASSPSGRSTDTQYF.

This chain connects TRBV30 to TRBJ1-2; 7 nucleotides line up with TRBD1. The CDR3 is 13 amino acids. Germline loops: CDR1 GTSNPN, CDR2 SVGIG (reference sequence). V trimming: 2 bases; J trimming: 8 bases; junction bases outside the gene matches: 8. CDR3 in amino acids: CAWSLTGLRGYTF. The DNA of the CDR3 is TGTGCCTGGAGTTTGACAGGGCTTAGAGGCTACACCTTC.

This clone showed up just a few times. The genes are TRBV18 and TRBJ2-5; weak D call: TRBD1 (6 bases). V lost 0 bases and J lost 5, with 10 bases in between. CDR3 length equals 14 residues. Looked up from germline, CDR1 is KGHSH and CDR2 is LQKENI. The CDR3 loop reads CASSPPAGAETQYF. DNA of the CDR3: TGTGCCAGCTCACCACCTGCAGGGGCGGAGACCCAGTACTTC. Full variable domain (missing parts from reference TRBV18 and TRBJ2-5): NAGVMQNPRHLVRRRGQEARLRCSPMKGHSHVYWYRQLPEEGLKFMVYLQKENIIDESGMPKERFSAEFPKEGPSILRIQQVVRGDSAAYFCASSPPAGAETQYFGPGTRLLVL.

The V call is TRBV19, the J call TRBJ2-3; D unresolved. This CDR3 is built from 13 residues. V lost 5 bases and J 2 bases, leaving 8 bases between the germline ends. Germline CDR1 is LNHDA and CDR2 is SQIVND (reference sequence). CDR3 protein: CASSSRNTDTQYF. The DNA for the CDR3 is TGTGCCAGTAGTTCCCGGAACACAGATACGCAGTATTTT. Variable domain in full (rest from reference TRBV19 and TRBJ2-3): DGGITQSPKYLFRKEGQNVTLSCEQNLNHDAMYWYRQDPGQGLRLIYYSQIVNDFQKGDIAEGYSVSREKKESFPLTVTSAQKNPTAFYLCASSSRNTDTQYFGPGTRLTVL.

The chain joins TRBV30 to TRBJ2-3; no clear D gene. V lost 0 bases and J lost 9, with 10 bases in between. The germline V gene encodes CDR1 GTSNPN and CDR2 SVGIG (reference sequence). The CDR3 totals 12 residues. The CDR3 loop reads CAWSVNPGTQYF. The CDR3 DNA follows: TGTGCCTGGAGTGTAAACCCAGGAACGCAGTATTTT.

Comments on this clone: The identical CDR3 is also encoded by other nucleotide sequences in the sample. The chain uses TRBV5-4 and TRBJ2-3; 7 bases fit TRBD2. The V and J ends lost 6 bases and 3 bases, in that order; junction bases with no gene match: 10. Germline values: CDR1 SGHNT, CDR2 YYREEE (reference sequence). There are 15 residues in the CDR3. The CDR3 loop reads CASTERGRGTDTQYF. Here the CDR3 DNA reads TGTGCCAGCACCGAGCGGGGTCGAGGGACAGATACGCAGTATTTT.

The chain carries TRBV11-3 and TRBJ2-3; D is ambiguous. The germline V gene has CDR1 SGHNT and CDR2 YENEEA. The CDR3 is 14 amino acids. Trimming removed 5 bases from V and 6 bases from J, with 15 bases in between. The chain's CDR3 is CASSLSKLPDTQYF. In DNA, the CDR3 is TGTGCCAGCAGCCTTTCAAAGCTCCCGGATACGCAGTATTTT.

This clone was observed a handful of times. This chain links TRBV13 with TRBJ2-6; D is perhaps TRBD1 or TRBD2 (5 bases each). The V end was cut by 3 bases, the J end by 0 bases, with 15 bases between. From germline, CDR1 is PRHDT and CDR2 FYEKMQ (reference sequence). CDR3 length: 18 amino acids. This CDR3 reads CASSLRGGLRSGANVLTF. CDR3 coding DNA: TGTGCCAGCAGCTTGAGGGGCGGGCTCCGCTCTGGGGCCAACGTCCTGACTTTC.

The table lists this clone with a few counts. The chain is built from TRBV19 and TRBJ1-5; D gene ambiguous. The germline gives CDR1 LNHDA, CDR2 SQIVND (reference sequence). The CDR3 length is 14 residues. V lost 9 bases, J lost 2 bases, and 14 bases lay in between. Here the CDR3 reads CASTKDWGNQPQHF. The CDR3 coding sequence is TGTGCCAGCACTAAGGACTGGGGCAATCAGCCCCAGCATTTT.

This chain connects TRBV25-1 to TRBJ2-5; D is possibly TRBD1 (7 bases). Trimming cost V 8 bases and J 5 bases, with 21 bases left between them. Germline V gives CDR1 MGHDK, CDR2 SYGVNS. CDR3 length: 15 residues. The CDR3 nucleotides are TGTGCCAGCGGCGGGGACAGCCCTAGGCTGGAGACCCAGTACTTC. Encoded protein: CASGGDSPRLETQYF.

This clone has just a few counts. The DNA of the CDR3 is TGCGCCAGCAGCCTGTTAAGTGGCGGTGAAGCTTTCTTT. Translating gives CASSLLSGGEAFF. The chain carries TRBV5-1 and TRBJ1-1; D uncertain. CDR1 SGHRS and CDR2 YFSETQ come from the germline V gene. With 4 bases removed from V and 7 bases from J, the gap between germline ends came to 14 bases. The CDR3 has 13 amino acids.

In this sample, this clone turned up a few times. J is TRBJ2-7 and V is TRBV27; no definite D call. The V end lost 3 bases, the J end lost 0 bases, and 15 bases lay between the germline ends. CDR3 length equals 16 residues. Germline-derived CDR1 and CDR2 are MNHEY and SMNVEV (reference sequence). This chain's CDR3 is CASSFEAFGTSYEQYF. CDR3 bases: TGTGCCAGCAGTTTCGAGGCTTTTGGTACCTCCTACGAGCAGTACTTC.

The chain links TRBV18 to TRBJ1-1; 7 positions match TRBD1. CDR3 length: 16 residues. J lost 1 base, V lost 2 bases, and 7 bases had no gene match. The germline V gene has CDR1 KGHSH and CDR2 LQKENI. The CDR3 spells CASSPRMDRKNTEAFF. The CDR3 coding sequence is TGTGCCAGCTCACCAAGGATGGACAGGAAGAACACTGAAGCTTTCTTT. Based on the CDR3 plus reference TRBV18 and TRBJ1-1, the full variable domain is NAGVMQNPRHLVRRRGQEARLRCSPMKGHSHVYWYRQLPEEGLKFMVYLQKENIIDESGMPKERFSAEFPKEGPSILRIQQVVRGDSAAYFCASSPRMDRKNTEAFFGQGTRLTVV.